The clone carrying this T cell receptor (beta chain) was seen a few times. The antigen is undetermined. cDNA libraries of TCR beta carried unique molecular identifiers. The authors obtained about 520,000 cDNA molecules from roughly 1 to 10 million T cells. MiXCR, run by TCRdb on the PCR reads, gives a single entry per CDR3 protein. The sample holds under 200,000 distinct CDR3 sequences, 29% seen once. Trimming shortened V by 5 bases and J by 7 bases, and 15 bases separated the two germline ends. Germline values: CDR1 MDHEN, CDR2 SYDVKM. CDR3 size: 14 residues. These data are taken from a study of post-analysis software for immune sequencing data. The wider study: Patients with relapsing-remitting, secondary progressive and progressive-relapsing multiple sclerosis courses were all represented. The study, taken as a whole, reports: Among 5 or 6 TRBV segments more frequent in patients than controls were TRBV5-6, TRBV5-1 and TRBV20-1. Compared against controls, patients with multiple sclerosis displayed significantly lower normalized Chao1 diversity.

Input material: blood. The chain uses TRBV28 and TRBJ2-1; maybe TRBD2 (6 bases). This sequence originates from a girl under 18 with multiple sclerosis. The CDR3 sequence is CASSLGPGRNEQFF. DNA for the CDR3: TGTGCCAGCAGTCTCGGGCCCGGGAGAAATGAGCAGTTCTTC.